This paragraph reports one T cell receptor (beta chain). Its antigen remains unidentified. Base quality data are lacking; no much larger clone is found one base away. Interpreted using the paper, the treatment or condition label stands for: in vitro stimulation with specific CMV peptide epitopes to enrich CMV-specific T cells. CDR1 and CDR2, per the germline V gene, are MGHRA and YSYEKL. V lost 2 bases and J lost 2 bases; the stretch between them is 10 bases long. Counted from cysteine to phenylalanine, this CDR3 has 14 amino acids. The retained sequence is limited to the CDR3, 42 bases, with the frame set at the first base. These data come from a study of T cell repertoires in cytomegalovirus infection (dated by TCRdb to the late 2010s). Context from the whole study: Alongside well-studied HLA-B-restricted epitopes, the peptide stimulations were aimed at recently identified HLA-C-restricted CMV epitopes, whose presentation resists viral immunomodulation. Because public TCR beta signatures pointed to carriage of CMV infection together with the matching HLA type, the HLA type of each donor mattered for the analysis.

What the study reported, not specific to this receptor: The ex vivo response was dominated by HLA-C-restricted CMV-specific TCR beta clonotypes, and the single most frequent clonotype in two of eight donors was supplied by these HLA-C-restricted clonotypes. Carriers of CMV infection plus the relevant HLA type were discriminated by the cumulative frequency of public TCR beta family members in the study cohort and in an independent roughly 370-donor cohort.

Sequencing was carried out with an Illumina HiSeq 1500. TCRdb reanalyzed the raw reads on its own, using fastp at Q25 for trimming and MiXCR for clone calling, and kept in-frame beta chains. Rows with a matching CDR3 protein are joined into one entry that keeps the most common DNA and genes. The sample profile shows about 890,000 distinct CDR3 sequences; roughly 30% of them were found once. Jointly, the top ten make up around 15% of the sample. The receptor comes from a human donor in good health (CMV status not recorded). Some clones in this sample may be carry-over from other donors' samples. The specimen comprised cultured CD8+ T cells from PBMCs, sampled from culture after CMV antigen stimulation. The sequence is built from TRBV4-1 and TRBJ2-7; the D segment could be TRBD1, given 6 matching bases. The bases read TGCGCCAGCAGCCAAACAGACAGGCCCTACGAGCAGTACTTC. It translates to CASSQTDRPYEQYF.